This T cell receptor beta chain is from a study of CD4 T cells in relation to SARS-CoV-2 and coronaviruses. Study information: The negative reference was HIV-1 Nef peptide pool or peptide-free culture. Broader study findings: Monoreactive clones expanded significantly more to SARS-CoV-2 than crossreactive clones did.

Assay used: immunoSEQ multiplex PCR; TCRdb lists only in-frame clones, some missing. This sample has 15,000 to 20,000 clones; 60% to 80% occur once, and the top ten carry under 25%. The CDR3 has 14 residues. V shed 5 bases, J shed 5 bases, and the junction held 5 bases outside the gene matches. Per germline, CDR1 KGHSH and CDR2 LQKENI. Before the COVID-19 pandemic, during about 2011-2019, CD4+ T cells were taken from unexposed donors. The cells were cultured for about ten days before CD4+ T cells were isolated. Cells permitting, SARS-CoV-2 S/N and four cold-coronavirus spikes were tested on unexposed-donor CD4+ T cells. On days 3 and 7, cultures got half fresh IL-2 medium. With regard to this clone: Its antigen is undetermined.

V gene TRBV18 combines with J gene TRBJ1-5; 8 bases agree with TRBD1. The sequence derives from a human donor in good health. Specimen: CD4+ T cells from PBMCs, cultured in vitro. For the CDR3, the DNA is TGTGCCAGCTCAAACAGGGGGGACTATCAGCCCCAGCATTTT. It encodes CASSNRGDYQPQHF.